The 27 T cell receptor beta chains reported below all come from one sample, sequenced in a study of blood T cells in healthy people across ages. Next came a second PCR, run for about 6 to 12 cycles, which used a sample-barcoded 5' primer along with a J-beta primer mix. TCRdb re-called the 5' RACE reads with MiXCR, one entry per CDR3 protein. The table lists more than 1.4 million distinct CDR3 sequences, 42% of them singletons, with 7.9% in the top ten. The sequencing input was blood. These receptors were taken from a woman aged 18-29 years in good health.

CDR3 loop: CASSRFNAYQETQYF. The DNA for the CDR3 is TGTGCCAGCAGTCGATTTAACGCGTACCAAGAGACCCAGTACTTC. The genes are TRBV5-6 and TRBJ2-5; D is unclear. The CDR3 runs to 15 residues. V was clipped by 5 bases and J by 0 bases, with 14 bases between them. Per germline, CDR1 SGHDT and CDR2 YYEEEE.

The gene calls are TRBV10-2 and TRBJ2-4; TRBD2 is a possible D gene (5 bases). Judging by the DNA end, TRBJ2-7 fits better; the J call may be wrong. This CDR3 has 13 amino acids. Per the germline V gene, CDR1 is WSHSY and CDR2 is SAAADI. CDR3 sequence: CASSGTPSGEQYF. The CDR3, as DNA: TGCGCCAGCAGTGGGACTCCCTCCGGCGAGCAGTACTTC.

The chain is built from TRBV7-2 and TRBJ2-1, with 9 bases matching TRBD2. The CDR3 length is 16 residues. Germline trimming cut 2 bases from V and 6 bases from J; bases unmatched to any gene: 8. Germline V gene data show CDR1 as SGHTA and CDR2 as FQGNSA. This chain's CDR3 is CASSLSPPRGGNEQFF. CDR3 bases: TGTGCCAGCAGCTTATCACCCCCGCGGGGGGGCAATGAGCAGTTCTTC. Combining the CDR3 with reference TRBV7-2 and TRBJ2-1 gives the whole variable domain GAGVSQSPSNKVTEKGKDVELRCDPISGHTALYWYRQSLGQGLEFLIYFQGNSAPDKSGLPSDRFSAERTGGSVSTLTIQRTQQEDSAVYLCASSLSPPRGGNEQFFGPGTRLTVL.

The chain couples TRBV19 to TRBJ1-6; D gene ambiguous. CDR3 length: 15 amino acids. Trimming cost V 1 base and J 8 bases, with 12 bases left between them. Germline assignment: CDR1 LNHDA and CDR2 SQIVND (reference sequence). CDR3 sequence reads: CASSIGAALDSPLHF. The CDR3 region has the DNA TGTGCCAGTAGTATAGGGGCAGCGCTGGATTCACCCCTCCACTTT.

This chain's CDR3 is CASRDRDRGGETQYF. The CDR3 DNA is TGTGCCAGCAGGGACCGGGACAGGGGAGGAGAGACCCAGTACTTC. The chain couples TRBV12-3 or TRBV12-4 to TRBJ2-7; TRBD1 agrees at 10 bases. The DNA end is a closer match to TRBJ2-5, so the J assignment may be wrong. The CDR3 loop spans 15 amino acids.

V gene TRBV20-1 combines with J gene TRBJ2-7; TRBD2 aligns across 7 bases. Germline trimming cut 1 base from V and 0 bases from J; bases unmatched to any gene: 9. The CDR3 is 16 amino acids. Germline-derived CDR1 and CDR2 are DFQATT and SNEGSKA (reference sequence). The chain's CDR3 is CSARGASGPSSYEQYF. In DNA form, the CDR3 reads TGCAGTGCTAGAGGGGCTAGCGGACCGAGCTCCTACGAGCAGTACTTC.

This clonotype has ten or more counts. J is TRBJ1-6 and V is TRBV5-1, with no clear D. Germline V gives CDR1 SGHRS, CDR2 YFSETQ. CDR3 length: 14 residues. Trimming removed 1 base from V and 5 bases from J, with 7 bases in between. CDR3 protein: CASSLKPDNSPLHF. CDR3 DNA sequence: TGCGCCAGCAGCTTGAAGCCGGATAATTCACCCCTCCACTTT. The variable domain in full, with the rest retrieved from reference TRBV5-1 and TRBJ1-6, is KAGVTQTPRYLIKTRGQQVTLSCSPISGHRSVSWYQQTPGQGLQFLFEYFSETQRNKGNFPGRFSGRQFSNSRSEMNVSTLELGDSALYLCASSLKPDNSPLHFGNGTRLTVT.

In this sample, this clonotype turned up a few times. This chain links TRBV3-1 with TRBJ2-1; 7 bases match TRBD2. The CDR3 loop spans 14 amino acids. Per the germline V gene, CDR1 is LGHDT and CDR2 is YNNKEL (reference sequence). V gave up 0 bases and J gave up 11 bases; unmatched junction bases: 7. The CDR3 region is CASSQEGGGTKQFF. The CDR3 DNA is TGTGCCAGCAGCCAAGAAGGTGGAGGGACTAAGCAGTTCTTC.

This clonotype was counted between two and nine times. The chain is built from TRBV7-9 and TRBJ2-1; 14 positions match TRBD2. Germline CDR1 SEHNR, CDR2 FQNEAQ (reference sequence). Trimming at V came to 10 bases and at J to 3 bases, leaving 8 bases not matched to a gene. The CDR3 is made up of 16 amino acids. The CDR3 loop reads CATGTSGGSDYNEQFF. The CDR3 nucleotides read TGTGCCACCGGGACTAGCGGGGGCTCCGACTACAATGAGCAGTTCTTC. The entire variable domain, with the rest obtained from reference TRBV7-9 and TRBJ2-1, is as follows: DTGVSQNPRHKITKRGQNVTFRCDPISEHNRLYWYRQTLGQGPEFLTYFQNEAQLEKSRLLSDRFSAERPKGSFSTLEIQRTEQGDSAMYLCATGTSGGSDYNEQFFGPGTRLTVL.

This clonotype appeared a few times. The gene calls are TRBV5-1 and TRBJ2-4, with D possibly called TRBD1 or TRBD2 (5 bases each). The CDR3 sequence is 17 residues long. Deletions cut 1 base from V and 9 bases from J, with 23 bases between. Germline V lookup: CDR1 SGHRS, CDR2 YFSETQ. CDR3 sequence: CASSLILMGTLGRIQYF. The CDR3 coding sequence is TGCGCCAGCAGCTTGATTCTTATGGGGACCCTGGGACGCATTCAGTACTTC.

This clonotype was counted a single time. One end of the junction does not line up with germline, which may come from a read error. V is TRBV11-2 and J is TRBJ2-5; D not certain. CDR3 length: 14 residues. Germline CDR1 is SGHAT and CDR2 is FQNNGV. Here the CDR3 reads CAGSLAQIQETQYF. The CDR3 DNA reads as TGTGCCGGCAGCTTAGCACAGATCCAAGAGACCCAGTACTTC.

This clonotype was observed a handful of times. The chain combines TRBV4-1 with TRBJ2-7; 10 bases are shared with TRBD2. The CDR3 has 17 residues. J lost 6 bases, V lost 4 bases, and 15 bases had no gene match. Germline lookup yields CDR1 MGHRA and CDR2 YSYEKL. This CDR3 is CASSPFPTSGTSPEQYF. The CDR3 coding sequence is TGCGCCAGCAGCCCTTTTCCCACTAGCGGGACAAGCCCCGAGCAGTACTTC.

This rearrangement joins TRBV6-6 to TRBJ1-5, with D perhaps matching TRBD1 (5 bases). This CDR3 is built from 16 residues. The germline V gene has CDR1 MNHNY and CDR2 SVGAGI (reference sequence). Trimming removed 11 bases at V and 0 bases at J, with 20 bases between. CDR3 in amino acids: CAARPRGSYSNQPQHF. CDR3 DNA sequence: TGTGCCGCTCGCCCGCGGGGGAGCTATAGCAATCAGCCCCAGCATTTT.

This clonotype was seen a few times. The chain recombines TRBV10-1 with TRBJ2-7; TRBD1 matches at 7 bases. The J segment lost 3 bases and the V segment lost 0 bases, leaving 5 bases of the junction unmatched. Germline CDR1 reads WNHNN; CDR2 reads SYGVQD (reference sequence). The CDR3 covers 15 residues. In DNA, the CDR3 is TGCGCCAGCAGTGAGTCGGGGACAGTGAGCTACGAGCAGTACTTC. Translating it yields CASSESGTVSYEQYF.

The sample holds many counts of this clonotype. The chain links TRBV10-3 to TRBJ1-2; 7 bases are a match to TRBD1. V gave up 10 bases and J gave up 5 bases; unmatched junction bases: 10. The CDR3 consists of 13 residues. Germline-derived CDR1 and CDR2 are ENHRY and SYGVKD. DNA of the CDR3: TGTGCCACGAGAGGGACAGCCCCTTATGGCTACACCTTC. Residues: CATRGTAPYGYTF.

The chain employs TRBV14 and TRBJ1-2, with D uncertain. The V gene lost 1 base and the J gene lost 8 bases, with 14 bases spanning the gap. Germline lookup yields CDR1 SGHDN and CDR2 FVKESK. This CDR3 is 14 amino acids long. CDR3 sequence reads: CASSQGGWPSGYTF. The CDR3 region has the DNA TGTGCCAGCAGCCAAGGGGGATGGCCCAGCGGCTACACCTTC.

The rearrangement uses TRBV12-3 or TRBV12-4 and TRBJ2-1, with TRBD2 identical over 10 bases. The DNA end lines up better with TRBJ2-7; the J call may be wrong. This CDR3 has 17 amino acids. This chain's CDR3 is CASSLGTSGASYNEQYF. Written as DNA, the CDR3 is TGTGCCAGCAGCCTTGGTACTAGCGGGGCCTCCTACAATGAGCAGTACTTC.

V gene TRBV6-1 combines with J gene TRBJ1-5; no firm D call. The ends were cut back, 7 bases at V and 1 base at J, with 11 bases in the middle. This CDR3 region has 14 residues. CDR1 is MNHNS and CDR2 is SASEGT in the germline V gene. The CDR3 DNA is TGTGCCAGCATACGGGGATGGAGCAATCAGCCCCAGCATTTT. This codes for CASIRGWSNQPQHF.

This chain links TRBV12-3 or TRBV12-4 with TRBJ2-5; 9 nucleotides agree with TRBD1. The CDR3 sequence is 14 residues long. With V trimmed by 5 bases and J by 11 bases, 12 bases remained unmatched. CDR3 region: CASSAPGTGIGQYF. The CDR3 bases are TGTGCCAGCAGTGCCCCCGGGACAGGGATCGGGCAGTACTTC.

This rearrangement joins TRBV21-1 to TRBJ2-5; the table names TRBD1, a call not compared with the DNA. TRBV21-1 is labeled a pseudogene. The CDR3 has 17 residues. This CDR3 reads CASSKGPQEGVGETQYF. CDR3 sequence (DNA): TGTGCCAGCAGCAAAGGGCCCCAAGAAGGGGTTGGAGAGACCCAGTACTTC.

There are a few counts of this clonotype. The V call is TRBV6-2 or TRBV6-3, the J call TRBJ1-1; D remains unclear. V dropped 2 bases and J dropped 1 base, with 8 bases sitting between them. CDR1 is MNHEY, CDR2 SVGEGT, per germline. The length of the CDR3 is 14 residues. The CDR3 nucleotides read TGTGCCAGCAGTTACGCGAGAGGGAACACTGAAGCTTTCTTT. The encoded protein is CASSYARGNTEAFF.

This clonotype was seen more than once but under ten times. J is TRBJ2-3 and V is TRBV2; 16 bases agree with TRBD2. CDR3 length: 15 amino acids. Germline assignment: CDR1 SNHLY and CDR2 FYNNEI. Trimming removed 6 bases from V and 8 bases from J; junction bases left unmatched: 5. The CDR3 nucleotides read TGTGCCAGCAGCCCGGGACTAGCGGGGGGGCCTACGCAGTATTTT. Amino acid sequence: CASSPGLAGGPTQYF.

This clonotype was counted only a few times. This chain joins TRBV6-6 and TRBJ1-5, with 8 bases that match TRBD1. V lost 7 bases and J lost 2; bases outside the gene matches: 4. The germline V gene has CDR1 MNHNY and CDR2 SVGAGI (reference sequence). The CDR3 runs to 14 residues. The chain's CDR3 is CASMGGQGNQPQHF. CDR3 coding DNA: TGTGCCAGCATGGGGGGACAGGGCAATCAGCCCCAGCATTTT.

This chain connects TRBV20-1 to TRBJ2-3, with TRBD2 matching over 9 bases. Germline trimming cut 4 bases from V and 4 bases from J; bases unmatched to any gene: 3. This CDR3 spans 13 amino acids. The V gene's germline CDR1 is DFQATT and CDR2 SNEGSKA (reference sequence). The CDR3 loop reads CSAIAGVADTQYF. For the CDR3, the DNA is TGCAGTGCTATAGCGGGAGTTGCAGATACGCAGTATTTT.

J is TRBJ2-1 and V is TRBV2; 7 bases match TRBD2. The CDR3 runs to 16 residues. CDR1 and CDR2 from the germline V gene are SNHLY and FYNNEI. Trimming at V came to 4 bases and at J to 6 bases, leaving 12 bases not matched to a gene. The CDR3 DNA reads TGTGCCAGCAGTGGTGCTAGCGGATTCTCTGTCAATGAGCAGTTCTTC. Translation gives CASSGASGFSVNEQFF.

DNA of the CDR3: TGTGCCATCGGCCGGAGGGAAGCCCAAGAGACCCAGTACTTC. Protein sequence: CAIGRREAQETQYF. The genes are TRBV10-3 and TRBJ2-5; D might be TRBD2 (6 bases). Between the trimmed V and J ends, which lost 8 bases and 1 base, there was a span of 14 bases. CDR1 is ENHRY and CDR2 is SYGVKD in the germline V gene. This CDR3 is built from 14 residues.

J is TRBJ1-1 and V is TRBV7-2, with 7 positions matching TRBD1. Per the germline V gene, CDR1 is SGHTA and CDR2 is FQGNSA. The CDR3 has 16 amino acids. With 0 bases clipped from V and 0 bases from J, the junction kept 4 bases outside the gene matches. CDR3 nucleotide sequence: TGTGCCAGCAGCTTAGCGGGGACAGTAATGAACACTGAAGCTTTCTTT. This translates into CASSLAGTVMNTEAFF.